Detailed here is one T cell receptor beta chain. Its target is not known. 60 Vbeta and 13 Jbeta primers were used in PCR. Clones were read by immunoSEQ multiplex PCR, and TCRdb kept only the in-frame ones, dropping some. The data show approximately 150,000 clones, with over 75% seen just once and about 5.6% held by the top ten. This sample was included in a study of cytomegalovirus exposure and HLA in healthy donors. Regarding the study as a whole: Follow-up analysis later connected one missense variant in DCLRE1C with trimming of TCR beta V- and J-genes. Despite most TCR sequences being rare, some public TCRs occurred in many donors. The presence/absence work took it that sequencing depth was about the same across donors.

Trimming took 0 bases from V and 8 from J, leaving 14 bases between them. In germline, CDR1 is SGHNT, CDR2 YYREEE (reference sequence). The CDR3 loop spans 14 amino acids. This TCR was recovered from a man aged 30-40 years in good health and CMV-seropositive. The material sequenced was PBMCs. The chain couples TRBV5-4 to TRBJ1-2, with D unclear. DNA of the CDR3: TGTGCCAGCAGCTTGGAGCAGTACCCTAGGGGCTACACCTTC. Translated, it gives CASSLEQYPRGYTF.